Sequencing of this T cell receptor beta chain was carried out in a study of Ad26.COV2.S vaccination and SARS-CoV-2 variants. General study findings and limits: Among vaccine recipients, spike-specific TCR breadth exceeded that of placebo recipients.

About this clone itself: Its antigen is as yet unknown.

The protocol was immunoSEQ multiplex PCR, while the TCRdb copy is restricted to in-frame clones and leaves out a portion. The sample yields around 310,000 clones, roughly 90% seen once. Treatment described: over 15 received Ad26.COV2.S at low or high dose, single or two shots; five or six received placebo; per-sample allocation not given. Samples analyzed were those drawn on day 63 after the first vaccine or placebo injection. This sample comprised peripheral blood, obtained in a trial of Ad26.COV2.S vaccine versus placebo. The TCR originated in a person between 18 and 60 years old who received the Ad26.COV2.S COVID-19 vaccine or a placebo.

The DNA for the CDR3 is TGTGCCAGCAGTCCCCAGGGGAACACTGAAGCTTTCTTT. Protein sequence: CASSPQGNTEAFF. The chain employs TRBV7-3 and TRBJ1-1; D is perhaps TRBD1 (5 bases). The CDR3 has 13 residues. V was trimmed by 6 bases and J by 1 base, leaving 9 bases between them. From germline, CDR1 is SGHTA and CDR2 FQGTGA.